This entry describes one TCR beta chain. Each cDNA held unique molecular identifiers, and template switching gave it a universal primer site. TCRdb itself ran the 5' RACE reads through MiXCR, one entry per CDR3 protein. The data contain a few hundred thousand distinct CDR3 sequences, just under 10% of them seen just once; the ten biggest clones take up 2.5% to 3%. This sample stems from a study of identical twins. The CDR3 runs to 14 residues. V shed 3 bases and J shed 4 bases, with 13 bases lying between them. A further study also used this sample, focusing on yellow fever vaccine responses in identical twins.

Sequences were obtained from PBMCs. This receptor was taken from a young woman in good health. V is TRBV12-3 or TRBV12-4 and J is TRBJ2-7; D gene uncertain. CDR3 nucleotide sequence: TGTGCCAGCAGTTTTGGTCAGAAGACGTACGAGCAGTACTTC. Protein sequence: CASSFGQKTYEQYF.